This is a list of T cell receptor beta chains from one sample in a study of spatial heterogeneity in lung cancer. Each CDR3 protein is one row after TCRdb ran MiXCR on the 5' RACE reads. Of 8,500 to 14,000 distinct CDR3 sequences in the sample, nearly 4% are singletons; the top ten hold 6% to 9.5%. Material: normal lung tissue next to the tumor, obtained at surgery. The receptors were gathered from a male donor with early-stage non-small cell lung cancer. The CDR3 runs from the conserved cysteine through the conserved F or W. The order of the fields is V gene, clone size, J gene, D gene, CDR3 protein, CDR3 DNA. A D gene is named only where the DNA matches it firmly. Part of the rows lack a size; the others show once, few, many or a class for expanded clones.

v_call: TRBV12-3/TRBV12-4; clone_size: many; j_call: TRBJ2-7; d_call: TRBD2; cdr3_aa: CASSLREGYYEQYF; cdr3_nt: TGTGCCAGCAGTTTGCGGGAGGGGTATTACGAGCAGTACTTC
v_call: TRBV20-1; clone_size: many; j_call: TRBJ2-5; d_call: .; cdr3_aa: CSAREGQGGSQTQYF; cdr3_nt: TGCAGTGCTAGAGAGGGGCAGGGGGGTTCGCAAACCCAGTACTTC
v_call: TRBV29-1; clone_size: many; j_call: TRBJ2-7; d_call: TRBD1; cdr3_aa: CSVVGQGSYEQYF; cdr3_nt: TGCAGCGTTGTGGGACAGGGCTCCTACGAGCAGTACTTC
v_call: TRBV12-3/TRBV12-4; clone_size: medium-sized; j_call: TRBJ2-5; d_call: .; cdr3_aa: CASSPRDLQETQYF; cdr3_nt: TGTGCCAGCAGTCCCCGGGACCTTCAAGAGACCCAGTACTTC
v_call: TRBV10-3; clone_size: medium-sized; j_call: TRBJ2-7; d_call: .; cdr3_aa: CAIRWEWGPTYEQYF; cdr3_nt: TGTGCCATCAGGTGGGAGTGGGGCCCCACCTACGAGCAGTACTTC
v_call: TRBV30; clone_size: many; j_call: TRBJ2-1; d_call: TRBD2; cdr3_aa: CAWSGGLAGGNEQFF; cdr3_nt: TGTGCCTGGAGTGGGGGACTAGCGGGAGGGAATGAGCAGTTCTTC
v_call: TRBV6-5; clone_size: medium-sized; j_call: TRBJ2-1; d_call: .; cdr3_aa: CASSIGRGGHNEQFF; cdr3_nt: TGTGCCAGCAGTATCGGTCGTGGGGGGCACAATGAGCAGTTCTTC
v_call: TRBV29-1; clone_size: many; j_call: TRBJ2-3; d_call: .; cdr3_aa: CSVELRTVTDTQYF; cdr3_nt: TGCAGCGTTGAATTGCGGACGGTCACAGATACGCAGTATTTT
v_call: TRBV6-1; clone_size: .; j_call: TRBJ1-1; d_call: TRBD1; cdr3_aa: CASSDLDRADGTEAFF; cdr3_nt: TGTGCCAGCAGTGATTTGGACAGGGCGGATGGGACTGAAGCTTTCTTT
v_call: TRBV20-1; clone_size: .; j_call: TRBJ2-2; d_call: TRBD1; cdr3_aa: CSARDKRRQGSDTGELFF; cdr3_nt: TGCAGTGCTAGAGATAAAAGGCGACAGGGGTCGGACACCGGGGAGCTGTTTTTT
v_call: TRBV12-3/TRBV12-4; clone_size: many; j_call: TRBJ2-7; d_call: .; cdr3_aa: CASSSIGSYEQYF; cdr3_nt: TGTGCCAGCAGTTCGATTGGGTCCTACGAGCAGTACTTC
v_call: TRBV11-3; clone_size: many; j_call: TRBJ2-2; d_call: .; cdr3_aa: CASSPPTPGRRTGELFF; cdr3_nt: TGTGCCAGCAGCCCCCCGACGCCGGGGAGGAGGACCGGGGAGCTGTTTTTT
v_call: TRBV7-8; clone_size: many; j_call: TRBJ2-7; d_call: TRBD1; cdr3_aa: CASSFGQGGEQYF; cdr3_nt: TGTGCCAGCAGCTTCGGACAGGGAGGCGAGCAGTACTTC
v_call: TRBV14; clone_size: .; j_call: TRBJ2-3; d_call: .; cdr3_aa: CASSTRLTGTWATGTQYF; cdr3_nt: TGTGCCAGCAGCACACGGCTGACAGGGACTTGGGCCACAGGTACGCAGTATTTT
v_call: TRBV11-2; clone_size: many; j_call: TRBJ1-2; d_call: .; cdr3_aa: CASSGLNYGYTF; cdr3_nt: TGTGCCAGCAGTGGATTAAACTATGGCTACACCTTC
v_call: TRBV7-3; clone_size: many; j_call: TRBJ2-1; d_call: TRBD2; cdr3_aa: CASSPLTSGRPNEQFF; cdr3_nt: TGTGCCAGCAGCCCGTTGACTAGCGGGAGGCCCAATGAGCAGTTCTTC
v_call: TRBV27; clone_size: many; j_call: TRBJ1-3; d_call: .; cdr3_aa: CASSPSRDSGNTIYF; cdr3_nt: TGTGCCAGCAGTCCATCCCGCGACTCTGGAAACACCATATATTTT
v_call: TRBV5-1; clone_size: many; j_call: TRBJ2-7; d_call: TRBD2; cdr3_aa: CASRGGLAGVSEQYF; cdr3_nt: TGCGCCAGCAGAGGCGGGCTAGCGGGAGTCAGCGAGCAGTACTTC
v_call: TRBV19; clone_size: few; j_call: TRBJ1-2; d_call: .; cdr3_aa: CASRSQGIYGYTF; cdr3_nt: TGTGCCAGTAGGTCTCAGGGAATCTATGGCTACACCTTC
v_call: TRBV4-2; clone_size: many; j_call: TRBJ2-3; d_call: TRBD2; cdr3_aa: CASRTGTSGGPSGTQYF; cdr3_nt: TGTGCCAGCAGGACAGGGACTAGCGGGGGGCCTTCGGGTACGCAGTATTTT
v_call: TRBV7-2; clone_size: few; j_call: TRBJ2-5; d_call: TRBD2; cdr3_aa: CASSSGGAGEETQYF; cdr3_nt: TGTGCCAGCAGCTCTGGGGGAGCGGGAGAAGAGACCCAGTACTTC
v_call: TRBV7-7; clone_size: many; j_call: TRBJ2-3; d_call: .; cdr3_aa: CASSLDQGADTQYF; cdr3_nt: TGTGCTAGCAGCTTAGATCAGGGTGCAGATACGCAGTATTTT
v_call: TRBV19; clone_size: many; j_call: TRBJ2-7; d_call: TRBD2; cdr3_aa: CASSKGLATSSYEQYF; cdr3_nt: TGTGCCAGTAGTAAGGGACTAGCGACAAGCTCCTACGAGCAGTACTTC
v_call: TRBV27; clone_size: medium-sized; j_call: TRBJ1-1; d_call: .; cdr3_aa: CASSFLMNTEAFF; cdr3_nt: TGTGCCAGCAGTTTTCTTATGAACACTGAAGCTTTCTTT
v_call: TRBV10-3; clone_size: many; j_call: TRBJ2-1; d_call: TRBD2; cdr3_aa: CAISEQTSLDEQFF; cdr3_nt: TGTGCCATCAGTGAGCAGACTAGCCTTGATGAGCAGTTCTTC
v_call: TRBV6-5; clone_size: many; j_call: TRBJ1-6; d_call: .; cdr3_aa: CASSYSERYNSPLHF; cdr3_nt: TGTGCCAGCAGTTACTCGGAAAGGTATAATTCACCCCTCCACTTT
v_call: TRBV10-3; clone_size: many; j_call: TRBJ2-1; d_call: .; cdr3_aa: CAISGSRYEQFF; cdr3_nt: TGTGCCATCAGTGGGTCTAGGTATGAGCAGTTCTTC
v_call: TRBV29-1; clone_size: medium-sized; j_call: TRBJ1-2; d_call: .; cdr3_aa: CSVDQNGYTF; cdr3_nt: TGCAGCGTTGACCAGAATGGCTACACCTTC
v_call: TRBV6-2/TRBV6-3; clone_size: many; j_call: TRBJ2-3; d_call: .; cdr3_aa: CASSYSPGPSRGDTQYF; cdr3_nt: TGTGCCAGCAGTTACTCCCCGGGCCCTTCGAGAGGAGATACGCAGTATTTT
v_call: TRBV6-1; clone_size: few; j_call: TRBJ1-4; d_call: .; cdr3_aa: CATKQGFGATNEKLFF; cdr3_nt: TGTGCCACCAAACAGGGATTTGGTGCAACTAATGAAAAACTGTTTTTT
v_call: TRBV7-2; clone_size: many; j_call: TRBJ2-1; d_call: .; cdr3_aa: CASSRDSQQQFF; cdr3_nt: TGTGCCAGCAGCCGTGACAGCCAACAGCAGTTCTTC
v_call: TRBV20-1; clone_size: many; j_call: TRBJ2-7; d_call: TRBD1; cdr3_aa: CSARSGTGLGYEQYF; cdr3_nt: TGCAGTGCTAGATCCGGGACAGGGTTAGGCTACGAGCAGTACTTC
v_call: TRBV29-1; clone_size: many; j_call: TRBJ2-7; d_call: TRBD1; cdr3_aa: CSVEDARDRVQYF; cdr3_nt: TGCAGCGTTGAAGATGCGAGGGACAGGGTTCAGTACTTC